The next 6 T cell receptor beta chains were all read from a single sample in a study of cytomegalovirus exposure and HLA in healthy donors. Sequencing used immunoSEQ multiplex PCR; TCRdb keeps in-frame clones, though not all of them. The repertoire includes tens of thousands of clones, 94% of them detected once, and 4% to 5.5% sits in the top ten. Sequencing input: PBMCs. The receptors derive from a man younger than 35 in good health and CMV-seropositive.

The chain couples TRBV27 to TRBJ1-3; TRBD1 matches at 9 bases. The CDR3 consists of 15 residues. The J segment lost 1 base and the V segment lost 4 bases, leaving 2 bases of the junction unmatched. Germline assignment: CDR1 MNHEY and CDR2 SMNVEV (reference sequence). The CDR3 nucleotides read TGTGCCAGCAGTTCGACAGGGGGTTCTGGAAACACCATATATTTT. Translation gives CASSSTGGSGNTIYF.

The chain carries TRBV28 and TRBJ1-3, with D tentatively TRBD1 (6 bases). The germline V gene encodes CDR1 MDHEN and CDR2 SYDVKM. Trimming took off 5 bases at V and 4 bases at J, with 21 bases between the two ends. The CDR3 sequence is 17 residues long. The CDR3 region is CASSPGGGGQVGNTIYF. In DNA, the CDR3 is TGTGCCAGCAGTCCCGGAGGGGGGGGGCAAGTCGGAAACACCATATATTTT.

On this clone: A junction end diverges from the germline sequence, so it may reflect a read error. The chain couples TRBV7-7 to TRBJ2-1, with unresolved D. Germline CDR1 and CDR2: SSHAT and FNYEAQ (reference sequence). The CDR3 sequence is 13 residues long. This chain's CDR3 is CASSLASNNEQFF. CDR3 DNA sequence: TGTGCTAGCAGCTTAGCCTCTAACAATGAGCAGTTCTTC.

The chain uses TRBV4-1 and TRBJ1-2; no definite D call. Germline V gene data show CDR1 as MGHRA and CDR2 as YSYEKL. This CDR3 has 16 residues. Trimming shortened V by 2 bases and J by 4 bases, and 17 bases separated the two germline ends. CDR3 sequence: CASSQPLLGSRYGYTF. The CDR3 coding sequence is TGCGCCAGCAGCCAACCCTTGCTAGGTAGCCGCTATGGCTACACCTTC.

This sequence joins TRBV2 and TRBJ2-7; D unclear. Trimming cost V 6 bases and J 2 bases, with 5 bases left between them. In germline, CDR1 is SNHLY, CDR2 FYNNEI. This CDR3 region has 11 residues. The CDR3 bases are TGTGCCAGCAGCGCGGCCTACGAGCAGTACTTC. Its protein is CASSAAYEQYF.

The rearrangement joins TRBV11-1 to TRBJ1-1; TRBD1 agrees at 10 bases. The CDR3 consists of 14 residues. Germline values: CDR1 SGHAT, CDR2 FQDESV (reference sequence). The V gene end was trimmed by 2 bases and the J gene end by 4 bases; junction bases not matched to a gene: 1. The CDR3 nucleotides are TGTGCCAGCAGCTTAAGGACAGGGGGCACTGAAGCTTTCTTT. As protein: CASSLRTGGTEAFF.